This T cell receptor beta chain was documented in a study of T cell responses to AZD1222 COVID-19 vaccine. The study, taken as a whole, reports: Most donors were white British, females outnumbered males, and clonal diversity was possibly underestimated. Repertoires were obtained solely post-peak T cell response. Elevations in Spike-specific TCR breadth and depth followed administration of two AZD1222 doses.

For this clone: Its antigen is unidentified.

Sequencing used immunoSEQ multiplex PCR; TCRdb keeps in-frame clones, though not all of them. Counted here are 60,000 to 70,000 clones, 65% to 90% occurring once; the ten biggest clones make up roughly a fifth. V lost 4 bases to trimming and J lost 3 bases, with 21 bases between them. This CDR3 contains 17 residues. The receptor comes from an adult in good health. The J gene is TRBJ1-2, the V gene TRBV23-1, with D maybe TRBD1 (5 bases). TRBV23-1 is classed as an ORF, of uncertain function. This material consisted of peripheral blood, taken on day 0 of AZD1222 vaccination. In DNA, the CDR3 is TGCGCCAGCAGTCCAGACAGCGAAGGATTAGTGGACTATGGCTACACCTTC. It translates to CASSPDSEGLVDYGYTF.